Listed below are T cell receptor beta chains from one sample, sequenced in a study of CD8+ T cells in alopecia areata. Assay: immunoSEQ multiplex PCR; the TCRdb copy retains only in-frame clones and omits some. The sample records about 98,000 clones, roughly two fifths being singletons. The sequencing sample was made of CD4+ T cells sorted from blood. Receptor source: a human donor with alopecia areata. The CDR3 runs from the conserved cysteine through the conserved F or W. Rows give clone size only sometimes, using once, few, many, or a class for an expanded clone.

v_call clone_size cdr3_aa
TRBV5-1 NA CASSIGQGVETQYF
TRBV10-3 NA CAIQLAGAIDTQYF
TRBV7-2 few CASEQSGSEQYF
TRBV7-6 once CASSLQSSGPGYEQYF
TRBV5-1 once CASSLFSGELFF
TRBV29-1 few CSVVRGSNNNEQFF
TRBV7-9 NA CASSTTPGGSEQYF
TRBV28 NA CASSLPLAGGMQETQYF
TRBV30 NA CAWRGTYNSPLHF
TRBV5-1 NA CASSLGSTTPQETQYF
TRBV11-2 NA CASSSYGTTGEKLFF
TRBV30 NA CAWSQPDEQYF
TRBV7-9 NA CASSLAMGQIYEQYF
TRBV6-6 few CASSSADTQYF
TRBV28 once CASSLSGTQKNIQYF
TRBV29-1 NA CSVEVSYEQYF
TRBV29-1 NA CSVERPGRAFF
TRBV30 NA CAWSATDRVVGTQYF
TRBV5-1 NA CASSLVAGGPNEQFF
TRBV29-1 few CSVGAAYEQYF
TRBV28 NA CASSFPGYNSPLHF
TRBV2 NA CASSRDGISGGYTF
TRBV28 few CASENTGELFF
TRBV9 NA CASSVAGLNEQFF
TRBV5-6 NA CASSFDGGLVKQYF
TRBV29-1 NA CSVEDRRRSGEQFF
TRBV4-3 NA CASSQGDQGAGEQYF
TRBV9 NA CASSSIGTGTDRSF
TRBV11-3 few CASSLELESAFF
TRBV2 NA CASLAAHSGTQYF
TRBV2 NA CASSRRRTYEQYF
TRBV28 few CASRDRVGTPYEQYF
TRBV28 NA CASRSTGTVYEQYF
TRBV29-1 few CSAAPSGNTDTQYF
TRBV4-1 NA CARGDRARRETQYF
TRBV29-1 NA CSVEDRDLYEQYF
TRBV25-1 NA CASSEWSQETQYF
TRBV29-1 NA CSGQGVDTQYF
TRBV7-8 NA CASSSRTGRPYEQYF
TRBV2 NA CASRGTGHRTQYF
TRBV30 NA CAWSRGTDQPQHF
TRBV29-1 NA CSVGRNQKETQYF
TRBV30 NA CAWSVMGQGGYTF
TRBV5-4 many CASSSKQGRETQYF
TRBV28 few CASRQPRGTSGEETQYF
TRBV5-1 NA CASRPGHLSNQPQHF
TRBV30 NA CAWTGHREGTQYF
TRBV29-1 NA CSVDHSAGGGDTQYF
TRBV6-6 NA CASRKGQENTEAFF
TRBV2 NA CASKPGATSGYEQYF
TRBV30 NA CAWSWGLDTQYF
TRBV30 once CAWSTGLKNIQYF
TRBV15 NA CATSREDGTSPLHF
TRBV27 NA CASSLRGLESGFYEQYF
TRBV7-9 NA CASSFNEQFF
TRBV30 NA CAWIVTSGTEQFF
TRBV30 NA CASPGTGLNYGYTF
TRBV6-5 NA CASSLSGGLYEQYF